The 22 T cell receptor beta chains listed next were all sequenced from one sample in a study of graft-versus-host responses after intestinal transplantation. Sequencing was performed with immunoSEQ multiplex PCR; in TCRdb, only in-frame clones are kept and a portion is missing. Of tens of thousands of clones in the sample, roughly 90% are singletons; the top ten hold approximately 1.6%. The sequenced sample was PBMCs, obtained 26 days after transplant. Receptors were obtained from a human patient who received an intestinal transplant, so some T cells may come from the graft donor.

This chain uses TRBV28 with TRBJ1-5; the match to TRBD1 covers 7 bases. This CDR3 spans 17 amino acids. Looked up from germline, CDR1 is MDHEN and CDR2 is SYDVKM. The V gene end was trimmed by 2 bases and the J gene end by 2 bases; junction bases not matched to a gene: 9. CDR3 sequence reads: CASSLQGELNGNQPQHF. DNA of the CDR3: TGTGCCAGCAGTTTACAGGGGGAATTAAACGGCAATCAGCCCCAGCATTTT.

Only one count was recorded for this clone. This chain connects TRBV4-1 to TRBJ1-5, with TRBD1 matching 8 bases. Losses at the gene ends were 1 base for V and 7 bases for J; bases not matched to a gene: 9. The CDR3 is 16 residues long. Germline V gene data show CDR1 as MGHRA and CDR2 as YSYEKL. The CDR3 DNA reads as TGCGCCAGCAGCCAAGCAGAGTCAGGGGGCGACCAGCCCCAGCATTTT. Translating it yields CASSQAESGGDQPQHF.

V and J are TRBV27 and TRBJ1-1; tentatively, D is TRBD1 (6 bases). The CDR3 is 16 residues long. The germline V gene has CDR1 MNHEY and CDR2 SMNVEV (reference sequence). V dropped 6 bases and J dropped 0 bases, with 17 bases sitting between them. CDR3 sequence reads: CASRGPRGAVNTEAFF. The CDR3 DNA reads TGTGCCAGCAGGGGCCCTCGGGGGGCGGTGAACACTGAAGCTTTCTTT.

By share of the sample, this clone is medium-sized. As DNA, the CDR3 is TGTGCCAGCAGTTACACAAGCGGGGAGCTGTTTTTT. This translates into CASSYTSGELFF. This chain links TRBV6-5 with TRBJ2-2; D is unresolved. This CDR3 has 12 amino acids. From germline, CDR1 is MNHEY and CDR2 SVGAGI. V was pared by 2 bases and J by 7 bases, with 5 bases between.

The CDR3 coding sequence is TGCGCCAGCAGCCATCTAATACAGGGGCCATCTTACGGCTACACCTTC. The encoded protein is CASSHLIQGPSYGYTF. This chain joins TRBV4-1 and TRBJ1-2; 7 bases agree with TRBD1. Germline CDR1 MGHRA, CDR2 YSYEKL. The CDR3 runs to 16 residues. V trimming: 3 bases; J trimming: 8 bases; junction bases outside the gene matches: 15.

The rearrangement joins TRBV19 to TRBJ2-7; the D is unclear. Germline values: CDR1 LNHDA, CDR2 SQIVND (reference sequence). V was trimmed by 3 bases and J by 7 bases, leaving 10 bases between them. There are 12 residues in the CDR3. CDR3 protein: CASSIPPGEQYF. CDR3 DNA sequence: TGTGCCAGTAGTATCCCGCCCGGGGAGCAGTACTTC.

The genes are TRBV2 and TRBJ2-7; TRBD2 might be the D (6 bases). Germline V lookup: CDR1 SNHLY, CDR2 FYNNEI. The CDR3 sequence is 15 residues long. V lost 4 bases and J lost 0, with 13 bases in between. CDR3: CASSAGRRGSYEQYV. In DNA, the CDR3 is TGTGCCAGCAGTGCCGGTAGGCGGGGCTCCTACGAGCAGTACGTC.

The chain carries TRBV7-9 and TRBJ2-7; D gene unclear. This CDR3 has 12 amino acids. V was shortened by 3 bases and J by 2 bases, with 5 bases between the two germline ends. Per the germline V gene, CDR1 is SEHNR and CDR2 is FQNEAQ (reference sequence). CDR3 amino acids: CASSLGAYEQYF. The CDR3 nucleotides are TGTGCCAGCAGCTTGGGCGCCTACGAGCAGTACTTC. Drawing the rest from reference TRBV7-9 and TRBJ2-7, the complete variable domain is DTGVSQNPRHKITKRGQNVTFRCDPISEHNRLYWYRQTLGQGPEFLTYFQNEAQLEKSRLLSDRFSAERPKGSFSTLEIQRTEQGDSAMYLCASSLGAYEQYFGPGTRLTVT.

The chain employs TRBV5-1 and TRBJ1-1; D uncertain. The germline V gene has CDR1 SGHRS and CDR2 YFSETQ. This CDR3 contains 14 residues. V was clipped by 4 bases and J by 4 bases, with 14 bases between them. The CDR3: CASSPGFAGTEAFF. The DNA of the CDR3 is TGCGCCAGCAGCCCGGGATTTGCGGGCACTGAAGCTTTCTTT.

J is TRBJ2-7 and V is TRBV10-3, with TRBD2 as a possible D gene (6 bases). The ends were cut back, 2 bases at V and 4 bases at J, with 15 bases in the middle. Germline values: CDR1 ENHRY, CDR2 SYGVKD. The CDR3 spans 15 residues. CDR3 bases: TGTGCCATCAGTGAGGACACGGGGGTGGCGTACGAGCAGTACTTC. This gives the protein CAISEDTGVAYEQYF.

There are a few counts of this clone. This sequence joins TRBV19 and TRBJ2-3; 7 bases map to TRBD1. Trimming at V came to 8 bases and at J to 0 bases, leaving 5 bases not matched to a gene. CDR1 is LNHDA and CDR2 is SQIVND in the germline V gene (reference sequence). The CDR3 has 14 residues. The CDR3 bases are TGTGCCAGTTTTGGGACAGCTAGCACAGATACGCAGTATTTT. Translated, it gives CASFGTASTDTQYF. Drawing the rest from reference TRBV19 and TRBJ2-3, the complete variable domain is DGGITQSPKYLFRKEGQNVTLSCEQNLNHDAMYWYRQDPGQGLRLIYYSQIVNDFQKGDIAEGYSVSREKKESFPLTVTSAQKNPTAFYLCASFGTASTDTQYFGPGTRLTVL.

DNA for the CDR3: TGTGCCAGCAGTAAAATACAGGGGGGTACCGACGAGCAGTACTTC. It specifies CASSKIQGGTDEQYF. This rearrangement joins TRBV6-1 to TRBJ2-7, with 8 bases fitting TRBD1. The junction had 11 bases not matched to a gene; V was cut back by 5 bases and J by 5 bases. The CDR3 contains 15 residues. Germline V gives CDR1 MNHNS, CDR2 SASEGT.

The J gene is TRBJ2-3, the V gene TRBV7-2; 9 bases match TRBD1. Per the germline V gene, CDR1 is SGHTA and CDR2 is FQGNSA. The CDR3 consists of 15 residues. The V gene end was trimmed by 3 bases and the J gene end by 4 bases; junction bases not matched to a gene: 5. CDR3 sequence reads: CASSFRTGVPDTQYF. The CDR3 DNA reads as TGTGCCAGCAGCTTCAGGACAGGGGTGCCAGATACGCAGTATTTT.

The V gene is TRBV6-5, the J gene TRBJ1-6, with D maybe TRBD1 (5 bases). This CDR3 contains 15 residues. Trimming took 0 bases from V and 9 from J, leaving 12 bases between them. The germline V gene has CDR1 MNHEY and CDR2 SVGAGI. CDR3 in amino acids: CASSYSPQGGSPLHF. The CDR3 DNA follows: TGTGCCAGCAGTTACTCCCCGCAGGGCGGTTCACCCCTCCACTTT.

This clone is a singleton in its sample. The chain recombines TRBV7-9 with TRBJ2-3; 7 bases are shared with TRBD2. V gave up 5 bases and J gave up 0 bases; unmatched junction bases: 11. This CDR3 is built from 17 residues. Germline V gene lookup returns CDR1 SEHNR and CDR2 FQNEAQ (reference sequence). CDR3 in amino acids: CASSPPAAGESTDTQYF. In DNA, the CDR3 is TGTGCCAGCAGCCCCCCCGCGGCGGGAGAAAGCACAGATACGCAGTATTTT.

This chain joins TRBV29-1 and TRBJ2-5; 7 bases map to TRBD1. Unmatched junction bases numbered 5, after V lost 2 bases and J lost 5 bases. Germline V gives CDR1 SQVTM, CDR2 ANQGSEA. CDR3 length: 13 amino acids. As DNA, the CDR3 is TGCAGCGTTGAAAAGGGGGCGTATGAGACCCAGTACTTC. It specifies CSVEKGAYETQYF.

The gene calls are TRBV4-2 and TRBJ2-3; 8 bases agree with TRBD2. Trimming at V came to 2 bases and at J to 6 bases, leaving 13 bases not matched to a gene. Per the germline V gene, CDR1 is LGHNA and CDR2 is YNFKEQ. CDR3 length equals 17 residues. The CDR3 DNA sequence: TGTGCCAGCAGCCAATCGTCAAAAAGCGGGAGAATGGATACGCAGTATTTT. Residues: CASSQSSKSGRMDTQYF.

The rearrangement joins TRBV7-9 to TRBJ2-7; TRBD1 agrees at 7 bases. This CDR3 is 18 amino acids long. Germline V gene data show CDR1 as SEHNR and CDR2 as FQNEAQ (reference sequence). The ends lost 3 bases at V and 0 bases at J; junction bases unmatched: 14. The chain's CDR3 is CASSFLSGPGDSSYEQYF. The DNA for the CDR3 is TGTGCCAGCAGCTTTTTATCGGGGCCAGGGGACAGCTCCTACGAGCAGTACTTC. The full variable domain, in which reference TRBV7-9 and TRBJ2-7 provide the parts outside the CDR3, is DTGVSQNPRHKITKRGQNVTFRCDPISEHNRLYWYRQTLGQGPEFLTYFQNEAQLEKSRLLSDRFSAERPKGSFSTLEIQRTEQGDSAMYLCASSFLSGPGDSSYEQYFGPGTRLTVT.

The chain employs TRBV15 and TRBJ2-3; TRBD2 agrees at 9 bases. The CDR3 loop spans 18 amino acids. Looked up from germline, CDR1 is LNHNV and CDR2 is YYDKDF (reference sequence). Germline trimming cut 1 base from V and 6 bases from J; bases unmatched to any gene: 14. The CDR3 loop is CATSRGFLAGGQGDTQYF. Here the CDR3 DNA reads TGTGCCACCAGCAGAGGATTTCTGGCGGGGGGGCAGGGGGATACGCAGTATTTT.

The chain recombines TRBV5-4 with TRBJ1-2, with D possibly TRBD1 on 5 matching bases. Trimming removed 0 bases at V and 4 bases at J, with 13 bases between. The CDR3 runs 15 residues. The germline CDR1 and CDR2 sequences are SGHNT and YYREEE (reference sequence). The CDR3 bases are TGTGCCAGCAGCTTGGCTGGAGGGCAGGGCTATGGCTACACCTTC. Its translation: CASSLAGGQGYGYTF.

V usage is TRBV5-5 and J usage is TRBJ2-1; tentative D call: TRBD2 (5 bases). This CDR3 is 12 amino acids long. The germline V gene encodes CDR1 SGHKS and CDR2 YYEKEE (reference sequence). Trimming cost V 2 bases and J 13 bases, with 13 bases left between them. The CDR3 here is CASSLGRTVQFF. Here the CDR3 DNA reads TGTGCCAGCAGCTTAGGCCGGACTGTTCAGTTCTTC. Full variable domain (rest looked up from reference TRBV5-5 and TRBJ2-1): DAGVTQSPTHLIKTRGQQVTLRCSPISGHKSVSWYQQVLGQGPQFIFQYYEKEERGRGNFPDRFSARQFPNYSSELNVNALLLGDSALYLCASSLGRTVQFFGPGTRLTVL.

The V call is TRBV6-6, the J call TRBJ2-4; 8 bases agree with TRBD2. This CDR3 spans 12 amino acids. The germline gives CDR1 MNHNY, CDR2 SVGAGI (reference sequence). Losses at the gene ends were 6 bases for V and 12 bases for J; bases not matched to a gene: 7. In DNA, the CDR3 is TGTGCCAGCAGCTCGAGACTAGCGTCTCAGTACTTC. Its protein is CASSSRLASQYF.